This entry lists 10 T cell receptor beta chains sequenced from one sample in a study of blood T cell repertoires in COVID-19. Some clones are missing from TCRdb's copy, which holds only in-frame ones; the method was immunoSEQ multiplex PCR. This sample has roughly 150,000 clones, with approximately 90% found just once. Sequencing was done on a sample of peripheral blood. The source is a human donor in a cohort sampled during active COVID-19.

There are a few counts of this clone. The chain is built from TRBV19 and TRBJ1-1; TRBD1 might be the D (6 bases). V lost 6 bases to trimming and J lost 3 bases, with 11 bases between them. CDR1 LNHDA and CDR2 SQIVND come from the germline V gene (reference sequence). This CDR3 region has 13 residues. The CDR3 loop reads CASRRKGDTEAFF. DNA of the CDR3: TGTGCCAGTAGGAGGAAGGGGGACACTGAAGCTTTCTTT.

The genes are TRBV10-3 and TRBJ1-5, with 8 bases fitting TRBD1. The germline V gene has CDR1 ENHRY and CDR2 SYGVKD. After removal of 5 bases from V and 2 bases from J, the junction contained 2 bases not matched to a gene. CDR3 size: 14 residues. The CDR3 region is CAISPGGGNQPQHF. The CDR3 bases are TGTGCCATCAGTCCAGGGGGCGGCAATCAGCCCCAGCATTTT.

The chain combines TRBV13 with TRBJ2-6; a weak D match, TRBD1 (5 bases). Germline lookup yields CDR1 PRHDT and CDR2 FYEKMQ (reference sequence). The length of the CDR3 is 17 residues. V was pared by 2 bases and J by 0 bases, with 11 bases between. CDR3 bases: TGTGCCAGCAGCTTACCCAGGGCCCTCTCTGGGGCCAACGTCCTGACTTTC. The encoded protein is CASSLPRALSGANVLTF.

In DNA form, the CDR3 reads TGTGCCAGCAGCTCGGGACAGGGTCCTGGGGCCAACGTCCTGACTTTC. Translated, it gives CASSSGQGPGANVLTF. The chain links TRBV5-8 to TRBJ2-6; 9 bases match TRBD1. Trimming took 3 bases from V and 2 from J; bases not matched to a gene: 3. Germline assignment: CDR1 SGHTS and CDR2 YDEGEE. The CDR3 runs to 16 residues.

This rearrangement joins TRBV7-6 to TRBJ2-2; TRBD2 matches 12 bases. Germline V lookup: CDR1 SGHVS, CDR2 FNYEAQ. The CDR3 has 20 residues. Unmatched junction bases numbered 10, after V lost 0 bases and J lost 2 bases. The CDR3 here is CASSLARTSGDSDNTGELFF. The CDR3 DNA reads as TGTGCCAGCAGCTTAGCGCGGACTAGCGGGGACAGTGACAACACCGGGGAGCTGTTTTTT.

The chain is built from TRBV5-5 and TRBJ2-2; 8 bases are a match to TRBD1. The V gene end was trimmed by 1 base and the J gene end by 5 bases; junction bases not matched to a gene: 10. There are 17 residues in the CDR3. Germline assignment: CDR1 SGHKS and CDR2 YYEKEE (reference sequence). CDR3 in amino acids: CASSLTTGVGGTGELFF. For the CDR3, the DNA is TGTGCCAGCAGCTTGACGACAGGGGTAGGCGGAACCGGGGAGCTGTTTTTT.

The chain is built from TRBV4-3 and TRBJ2-7, with TRBD1 matching over 10 bases. V was pared by 4 bases and J by 5 bases, with 5 bases of the junction left unmatched. Germline V gene lookup returns CDR1 LGHNA and CDR2 YSLEER. The CDR3 contains 14 residues. CDR3 sequence reads: CASSPGQGIHEQYF. The CDR3 coding sequence is TGCGCCAGCAGCCCGGGACAGGGGATCCACGAGCAGTACTTC.

The chain combines TRBV7-2 with TRBJ1-6; 7 bases are a match to TRBD1. Per the germline V gene, CDR1 is SGHTA and CDR2 is FQGNSA. Trimming at V came to 5 bases and at J to 7 bases, leaving 8 bases not matched to a gene. CDR3 length equals 15 residues. CDR3 region: CASSVDRDSNSPLHF. CDR3 DNA sequence: TGTGCCAGCAGCGTAGACAGGGATAGCAATTCACCCCTCCACTTT.

The chain has TRBV6-5 and TRBJ2-7; no reliable D call. Germline-derived CDR1 and CDR2 are MNHEY and SVGAGI. Trimming removed 0 bases at V and 6 bases at J, with 15 bases between. This CDR3 comprises 15 residues. CDR3 coding DNA: TGTGCCAGCAGTTACTCGAGGCCACCGCACGGCGAGCAGTACTTC. Translation: CASSYSRPPHGEQYF.

The chain joins TRBV5-1 to TRBJ2-7, with D possibly being TRBD2 (5 bases). V dropped 2 bases and J dropped 3 bases, with 21 bases sitting between them. There are 17 residues in the CDR3. CDR1 SGHRS and CDR2 YFSETQ come from the germline V gene. The CDR3 here is CASSFRALEHGLYEQYF. The CDR3 DNA reads TGCGCCAGCAGCTTTAGGGCTCTGGAACACGGACTCTACGAGCAGTACTTC.